This T cell receptor (beta chain) was sequenced during a study of T cell responses to AZD1222 COVID-19 vaccine. Study-wide results and caveats: Vaccine-associated CD4 TCRs spanned spike, dominant at 160-218 and 743-854. Repertoire sampling occurred only after the peak T cell response. Just a handful of people given AZD1222 tested seropositive at baseline. Two AZD1222 administrations were followed by greater Spike-specific TCR breadth and depth.

In the case of this clone: Its antigen is as yet unknown.

Trimming removed 4 bases from V and 5 bases from J; junction bases left unmatched: 10. The CDR3 is 15 amino acids. Germline values: CDR1 SGHRS, CDR2 YFSETQ. TCRdb's copy holds only in-frame clones and misses some; the assay was immunoSEQ multiplex PCR. Of just under 150,000 clones in the sample, approximately 86% were seen once. The clonotype originates from an adult who received the MenACWY meningococcal vaccine as a control. This material consisted of peripheral blood, taken 28 days after the second dose of the MenACWY control vaccine. V usage is TRBV5-1 and J usage is TRBJ1-1; 8 nucleotides match TRBD1. For the CDR3, the DNA is TGCGCCAGCAGCCGAGGACAGGGAAAGAGGACTGAAGCTTTCTTT. It codes for CASSRGQGKRTEAFF.